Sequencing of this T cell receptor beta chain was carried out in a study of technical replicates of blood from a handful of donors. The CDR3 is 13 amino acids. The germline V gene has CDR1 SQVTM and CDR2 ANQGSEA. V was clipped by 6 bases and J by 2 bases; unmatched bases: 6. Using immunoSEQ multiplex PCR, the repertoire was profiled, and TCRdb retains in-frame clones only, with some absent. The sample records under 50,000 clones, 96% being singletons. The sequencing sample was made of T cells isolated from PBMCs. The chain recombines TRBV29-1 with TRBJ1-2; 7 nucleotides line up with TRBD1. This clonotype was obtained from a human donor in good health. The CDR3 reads CSVAKTGNYGYTF. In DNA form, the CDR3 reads TGCAGCGTAGCAAAGACAGGGAACTATGGCTACACCTTC.